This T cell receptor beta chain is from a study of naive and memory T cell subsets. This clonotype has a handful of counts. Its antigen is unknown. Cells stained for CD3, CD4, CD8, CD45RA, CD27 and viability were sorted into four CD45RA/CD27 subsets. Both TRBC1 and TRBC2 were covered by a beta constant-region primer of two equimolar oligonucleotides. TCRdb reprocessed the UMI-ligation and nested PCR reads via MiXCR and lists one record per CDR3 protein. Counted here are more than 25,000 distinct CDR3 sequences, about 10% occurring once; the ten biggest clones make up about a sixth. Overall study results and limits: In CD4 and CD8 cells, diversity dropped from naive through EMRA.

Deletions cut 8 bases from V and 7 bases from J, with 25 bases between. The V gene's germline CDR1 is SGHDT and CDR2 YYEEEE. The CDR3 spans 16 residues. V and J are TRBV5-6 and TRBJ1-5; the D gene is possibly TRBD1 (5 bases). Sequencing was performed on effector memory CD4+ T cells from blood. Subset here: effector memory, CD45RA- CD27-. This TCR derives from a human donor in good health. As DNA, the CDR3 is TGTGCCAGTACAGACTCCCGGCAGCCACGGGGGCAGCCCCAGCATTTT. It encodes CASTDSRQPRGQPQHF.